Each of the 6 T cell receptor beta chains below was sequenced from the same sample in a study of Ad26.COV2.S vaccination and SARS-CoV-2 variants. Some clones are missing from TCRdb's copy, which holds only in-frame ones; the method was immunoSEQ multiplex PCR. This table holds 440,000 or so clones, roughly 88% found once. Treatment given: roughly 20 received Ad26.COV2.S at low or high dose, single or two shots; several received placebo; per-sample allocation not given. The samples date from day 63 after the first vaccine or placebo injection. The sample in question was peripheral blood, obtained in a trial of Ad26.COV2.S vaccine versus placebo. The source is a person between 18 and 65 years old who received the Ad26.COV2.S COVID-19 vaccine or a placebo.

This chain joins TRBV15 and TRBJ2-1, with D tentatively TRBD2 (5 bases). Trimming took off 5 bases at V and 6 bases at J, with 17 bases between the two ends. The CDR3 is made up of 15 amino acids. Germline CDR1 is LNHNV and CDR2 is YYDKDF (reference sequence). CDR3 sequence (DNA): TGTGCCACCAGCGCCGCGAGGGTCACAAGCAATGAGCAGTTCTTC. It specifies CATSAARVTSNEQFF.

The V call is TRBV5-4, the J call TRBJ2-6; maybe TRBD1 (5 bases). In germline, CDR1 is SGHNT, CDR2 YYREEE (reference sequence). The V end was cut by 1 base, the J end by 8 bases, with 13 bases between. This CDR3 region has 15 residues. CDR3 DNA: TGTGCCAGCAGCTTGTCTACCCTGGGGCCCAACGTCCTGACTTTC. Translating it yields CASSLSTLGPNVLTF.

J is TRBJ2-3 and V is TRBV7-2; no definite D call. Germline CDR1 reads SGHTA; CDR2 reads FQGNSA. The germline V and J ends were trimmed by 2 bases and 6 bases, with 6 bases remaining between them. The length of the CDR3 is 12 residues. The CDR3 sequence: CASSLNPDTQYF. As DNA, the CDR3 is TGTGCCAGCAGCTTAAACCCGGATACGCAGTATTTT.

The chain employs TRBV9 and TRBJ2-7, with 8 bases identical to TRBD2. The germline V gene has CDR1 SGDLS and CDR2 YYNGEE. Trimming cost V 0 bases and J 5 bases; bases outside gene matches: 4. The CDR3 loop spans 14 amino acids. CDR3 bases: TGTGCCAGCAGCGTAGCAGAAGCGGGAGACGAGCAGTACTTC. This gives the protein CASSVAEAGDEQYF.

Turning to this clone: Other nucleotide sequences from this sample produce the same CDR3. The chain joins TRBV7-2 to TRBJ2-7, with D hard to call. The ends were cut back, 0 bases at V and 1 base at J, with 7 bases in the middle. The germline gives CDR1 SGHTA, CDR2 FQGNSA. CDR3 length: 14 amino acids. CDR3 residues: CASSLAGRSYEQYF. The CDR3 coding sequence is TGTGCCAGCAGCTTAGCGGGAAGGTCCTACGAGCAGTACTTC.

The rearrangement links TRBV4-1 to TRBJ2-7, with 7 bases that match TRBD2. This CDR3 contains 13 residues. In germline, CDR1 is MGHRA, CDR2 YSYEKL. V gave up 2 bases and J gave up 7 bases; unmatched junction bases: 5. This CDR3 reads CASSQQREDEQYF. CDR3 DNA: TGCGCCAGCAGCCAACAACGGGAGGATGAGCAGTACTTC.